The clone carrying this T cell receptor beta chain was found many times. As yet, its antigen is unknown. This specimen comes from a study of T-cell reconstitution after alpha-beta-depleted transplantation in children. General observations from the study: There were some patients whose high TCRbeta diversity at day 60 came from surviving recipient T cells and thymic progenitors. Newly made T cells mostly supplied T-cell counts and diversity one year after transplant. Several hundred expanded graft clones reportedly gave rise to the alpha-beta T cells present about two months after transplant.

Unique molecular identifiers featured in how the TCRbeta library was prepared. TCRdb reprocessed the PCR reads with MiXCR, giving one entry per CDR3 protein. This table holds more than 90,000 distinct CDR3 sequences, 10% found once. Germline values: CDR1 SGHTA, CDR2 FQGTGA. The CDR3 length is 15 residues. V shed 2 bases and J 4 bases; nucleotides not matched to a gene: 1. This TCR came from a boy aged 2 to 10 with acute lymphoblastic leukemia, due to receive a stem cell transplant. This material consisted of PBMCs, taken before TCRalphabeta/CD19-depleted stem cell transplant. The chain is built from TRBV7-3 and TRBJ2-3, with 12 positions matching TRBD2. CDR3 bases: TGTGCCAGCAGCTTACTAGCGGGAGGGCCAGATACGCAGTATTTT. Translating it yields CASSLLAGGPDTQYF. The variable domain in full, completed from reference TRBV7-3 and TRBJ2-3, reads GAGVSQTPSNKVTEKGKYVELRCDPISGHTALYWYRQSLGQGPEFLIYFQGTGAADDSGLPNDRFFAVRPEGSVSTLKIQRTERGDSAVYLCASSLLAGGPDTQYFGPGTRLTVL.